These 27 T cell receptor beta chains came from one sample sequenced in a study of shared clonotypes between healthy human individuals (dated by TCRdb to the early 2020s). Library generation was performed with the immunoSEQ multiplex PCR assay. TCRdb carries this immuneACCESS record with in-frame sequences only. Its versions omit some clonotypes, under half of them owing to an unresolved V gene in the studies checked, with the rest unexplained. The sample table holds hundreds of thousands of clones, of which about two thirds were seen once. The ten largest clones add up to 1.8% of the sample. The sequenced material came from memory CD4+ T cells sorted from blood. This sample's cell subset or site label indicates: CD45RA-negative fraction. These receptors originate from a woman aged 25 to 39 in good health.

This rearrangement joins TRBV6-6 to TRBJ2-7; perhaps D is TRBD1 or TRBD2 (5 bases each). V dropped 2 bases and J dropped 5 bases, with 13 bases sitting between them. Germline CDR1 is MNHNY and CDR2 is SVGAGI (reference sequence). CDR3 length: 14 residues. The CDR3 sequence: CASSYRDQPHEQYF. The DNA for the CDR3 is TGTGCCAGCAGTTACCGGGACCAGCCCCACGAGCAGTACTTC.

The table lists this clone with a count of one. The V and J genes are TRBV7-9 and TRBJ2-7; TRBD2 aligns across 10 bases. This CDR3 is 16 amino acids long. Germline CDR1 SEHNR, CDR2 FQNEAQ (reference sequence). V lost 5 bases to trimming and J lost 3 bases; unmatched junction nucleotides: 10. As DNA, the CDR3 is TGTGCCAGCAGCCCTAGTTTAGCGGGAGGACGCTACGAGCAGTACTTC. Amino acid sequence: CASSPSLAGGRYEQYF.

The chain joins TRBV6-6 to TRBJ2-7; 8 positions agree with TRBD1. CDR3 length: 15 residues. Germline-derived CDR1 and CDR2 are MNHNY and SVGAGI (reference sequence). The V segment lost 3 bases and the J segment 2 bases; nucleotides outside the gene matches: 6. CDR3 region: CASSYSGTGPYEQYF. DNA for the CDR3: TGTGCCAGCAGTTATTCCGGGACAGGACCCTACGAGCAGTACTTC.

This chain connects TRBV7-9 to TRBJ2-2, with D possibly being TRBD2 (5 bases). The CDR3 has 16 residues. The germline gives CDR1 SEHNR, CDR2 FQNEAQ (reference sequence). V was cut by 2 bases and J by 6 bases, with 16 bases left in between. This CDR3 reads CASSLSRSAGAGELFF. The CDR3, as DNA: TGTGCCAGCAGCTTAAGCAGGTCCGCCGGGGCCGGGGAGCTGTTTTTT.

V usage is TRBV7-9 and J usage is TRBJ1-2; TRBD1 aligns across 10 bases. CDR3 length equals 15 residues. V lost 5 bases, J lost 8 bases, and 11 bases stayed unmatched. The V gene's germline CDR1 is SEHNR and CDR2 FQNEAQ (reference sequence). CDR3 sequence reads: CASSTSGTGEGGYTF. In DNA, the CDR3 is TGTGCCAGCAGCACCTCCGGGACAGGGGAAGGGGGCTACACCTTC.

The V call is TRBV6-1, the J call TRBJ2-5; D not resolved. This CDR3 is built from 13 residues. Trimming took 7 bases from V and 2 from J, leaving 11 bases between them. CDR1 and CDR2 from the germline V gene are MNHNS and SASEGT. CDR3 bases: TGTGCCAGCACCTACGTCAGGCAAGAGACCCAGTACTTC. This translates into CASTYVRQETQYF.

V is TRBV28 and J is TRBJ1-4, with 8 bases identical to TRBD1. Losses at the gene ends were 3 bases for V and 4 bases for J; bases not matched to a gene: 4. The germline V gene has CDR1 MDHEN and CDR2 SYDVKM. The CDR3 spans 15 residues. The CDR3 spells CASSLGDRSNEKLFF. CDR3 bases: TGTGCCAGCAGTTTGGGGGACAGGAGTAATGAAAAACTGTTTTTT.

This chain connects TRBV28 to TRBJ1-2; the match to TRBD1 covers 8 bases. The CDR3 runs 16 residues. Germline CDR1 MDHEN, CDR2 SYDVKM. The ends lost 6 bases at V and 5 bases at J; junction bases unmatched: 14. The CDR3 region is CASSPGGQGAQYGYTF. The DNA of the CDR3 is TGTGCCAGCAGCCCCGGAGGGCAGGGGGCGCAGTATGGCTACACCTTC.

The chain carries TRBV30 and TRBJ1-1; D gene uncertain. The germline V gene encodes CDR1 GTSNPN and CDR2 SVGIG (reference sequence). V gave up 1 base and J gave up 4 bases, with 4 bases separating them. The CDR3 loop spans 11 amino acids. The CDR3 is CAWSGLTEAFF. The CDR3 DNA reads TGTGCCTGGAGTGGGCTCACTGAAGCTTTCTTT. The variable domain in full, with the rest retrieved from reference TRBV30 and TRBJ1-1, is SQTIHQWPATLVQPVGSPLSLECTVEGTSNPNLYWYRQAAGRGLQLLFYSVGIGQISSEVPQNLSASRPQDRQFILSSKKLLLSDSGFYLCAWSGLTEAFFGQGTRLTVV.

This sequence joins TRBV7-2 and TRBJ2-1; TRBD2 matches at 8 bases. V trimming: 1 base; J trimming: 6 bases; junction bases outside the gene matches: 8. CDR1 and CDR2 (germline): SGHTA, FQGNSA. This CDR3 contains 16 residues. The DNA of the CDR3 is TGTGCCAGCAGCTTAGAGAGCGGGAGAGGGGTCAATGAGCAGTTCTTC. It is translated as CASSLESGRGVNEQFF.

As concerns this clone: A much larger clone differs by one base, so this may be a read error. The identical CDR3 is also encoded by other nucleotide sequences in the sample. V usage is TRBV27 and J usage is TRBJ1-3; D uncertain. The CDR3 contains 13 residues. Trimming left V 6 bases short and J 4 bases short, with 10 bases between. Looked up from germline, CDR1 is MNHEY and CDR2 is SMNVEV (reference sequence). In DNA, the CDR3 is TGTGCCAGCAGCCCCACGGGAGGAAACACCATATATTTT. Its translation is CASSPTGGNTIYF.

The J gene is TRBJ1-2, the V gene TRBV10-3; 8 nucleotides agree with TRBD1. The CDR3 is 14 amino acids. J was trimmed by 6 bases and V by 8 bases; bases with no gene match: 11. From germline, CDR1 is ENHRY and CDR2 SYGVKD. This CDR3 is CAIGGSTGGHGYTF. Here the CDR3 DNA reads TGTGCCATCGGGGGCTCAACAGGGGGACATGGCTACACCTTC.

The gene calls are TRBV15 and TRBJ2-7, with TRBD2 identical over 8 bases. Germline lookup yields CDR1 LNHNV and CDR2 YYDKDF (reference sequence). Losses at the gene ends were 6 bases for V and 0 bases for J; bases not matched to a gene: 4. This CDR3 is built from 14 residues. DNA of the CDR3: TGTGCCACCAGGGCGGGAGGAACCTCCTACGAGCAGTACTTC. Its protein is CATRAGGTSYEQYF.

On this clone itself: This may arise from a read error, as a much more abundant clone is one base away. V usage is TRBV28 and J usage is TRBJ2-7, with TRBD2 identical over 7 bases. CDR1 is MDHEN, CDR2 SYDVKM, per germline. The CDR3 has 13 amino acids. Germline trimming cut 6 bases from V and 0 bases from J; bases unmatched to any gene: 2. The CDR3 DNA is TGTGCCAGCAGGGGGACTACCTCCTACGAGCAGTACTTC. Translating gives CASRGTTSYEQYF.

The chain employs TRBV19 and TRBJ1-2; possibly TRBD1 for D (6 bases). The ends were cut back, 8 bases at V and 4 bases at J, with 14 bases in the middle. Germline-derived CDR1 and CDR2 are LNHDA and SQIVND (reference sequence). The CDR3 contains 13 residues. The CDR3 here is CASGRQATYGYTF. The DNA of the CDR3 is TGTGCCAGTGGGAGACAGGCTACCTATGGCTACACCTTC.

V usage is TRBV15 and J usage is TRBJ1-2; D is undetermined. V lost 1 base and J 3 bases, leaving 9 bases between the germline ends. This CDR3 comprises 14 residues. The germline gives CDR1 LNHNV, CDR2 YYDKDF (reference sequence). The DNA of the CDR3 is TGTGCCACCAGCAGAGGGACCGTTGACTATGGCTACACCTTC. Amino acid sequence: CATSRGTVDYGYTF. The complete variable domain, with remaining parts taken from reference TRBV15 and TRBJ1-2, reads DAMVIQNPRYQVTQFGKPVTLSCSQTLNHNVMYWYQQKSSQAPKLLFHYYDKDFNNEADTPDNFQSRRPNTSFCFLDIRSPGLGDTAMYLCATSRGTVDYGYTFGSGTRLTVV.

The chain joins TRBV19 to TRBJ2-2, with 11 bases matching TRBD1. The germline CDR1 and CDR2 sequences are LNHDA and SQIVND (reference sequence). This CDR3 is 16 amino acids long. The trim removed 2 bases at V and 7 bases at J, leaving 6 bases unmatched. DNA for the CDR3: TGTGCCAGTAGTATATTGGGACAGGGGGTTATCGGGGAGCTGTTTTTT. Encoded protein: CASSILGQGVIGELFF.

This clone was observed a handful of times. The sample holds other DNA sequences that translate to the same CDR3. This chain connects TRBV10-2 to TRBJ2-1; D possibly corresponds to TRBD2 (6 bases). The CDR3 covers 12 residues. Trimming left V 5 bases short and J 8 bases short, with 10 bases between. The germline CDR1 and CDR2 sequences are WSHSY and SAAADI. This CDR3 reads CASSPRLDEQFF. The DNA for the CDR3 is TGCGCCAGCAGTCCTAGACTAGATGAGCAGTTCTTC.

This clone was detected ten times or more. The rearrangement uses TRBV10-1 and TRBJ2-3, with D tentatively TRBD1 (6 bases). V gave up 3 bases and J gave up 4 bases, with 17 bases separating them. Germline V gene lookup returns CDR1 WNHNN and CDR2 SYGVQD (reference sequence). This CDR3 is built from 16 residues. The CDR3 DNA reads as TGCGCCAGCAGTGATTTCATACAGGGTCCGGCAGATACGCAGTATTTT. It is translated as CASSDFIQGPADTQYF.

V gene TRBV7-2 combines with J gene TRBJ2-7; D remains unclear. Germline V gene lookup returns CDR1 SGHTA and CDR2 FQGNSA. The CDR3 has 14 residues. The germline V and J ends were trimmed by 2 bases and 0 bases, with 8 bases remaining between them. DNA for the CDR3: TGTGCCAGCAGCTTACAGTTAGACTCCTACGAGCAGTACTTC. Translating it yields CASSLQLDSYEQYF.

The rearrangement joins TRBV5-6 to TRBJ2-7; the match to TRBD1 covers 8 bases. This CDR3 has 16 amino acids. Trimming removed 0 bases from V and 2 bases from J; junction bases left unmatched: 7. Germline CDR1 and CDR2: SGHDT and YYEEEE. DNA of the CDR3: TGTGCCAGCAGCTTGGCCGGGACAGGAGCAACCTACGAGCAGTACTTC. It codes for CASSLAGTGATYEQYF. The full variable domain, with the rest looked up from reference TRBV5-6 and TRBJ2-7, is DAGVTQSPTHLIKTRGQQVTLRCSPKSGHDTVSWYQQALGQGPQFIFQYYEEEERQRGNFPDRFSGHQFPNYSSELNVNALLLGDSALYLCASSLAGTGATYEQYFGPGTRLTVT.

Comment on this clone: In the same sample, other DNA sequences code for this CDR3. The V gene is TRBV28, the J gene TRBJ1-1, with D possibly being TRBD1 (6 bases). Germline V gene data show CDR1 as MDHEN and CDR2 as SYDVKM. The CDR3 length is 13 residues. V was clipped by 4 bases and J by 4 bases, with 10 bases between them. DNA of the CDR3: TGTGCCAGCAGTTCCGGAGGGGGCACTGAAGCTTTCTTT. Protein sequence: CASSSGGGTEAFF.

The V call is TRBV29-1, the J call TRBJ1-5; maybe TRBD1 (6 bases). With 6 bases removed from V and 5 bases from J, the gap between germline ends came to 11 bases. The V gene's germline CDR1 is SQVTM and CDR2 ANQGSEA. The CDR3 contains 12 residues. The CDR3 protein is CSVADSYQPQHF. The CDR3 nucleotides read TGCAGCGTCGCGGACAGTTATCAGCCCCAGCATTTT.

Points on this clone: This same CDR3 is encoded by further DNA sequences in the sample. The chain combines TRBV7-2 with TRBJ1-5, with TRBD1 identical over 7 bases. V trimming: 5 bases; J trimming: 2 bases; junction bases outside the gene matches: 3. Germline V gene lookup returns CDR1 SGHTA and CDR2 FQGNSA. The CDR3 contains 14 residues. The CDR3: CASSKTGGNQPQHF. The CDR3 DNA sequence: TGTGCCAGCAGCAAAACAGGGGGCAATCAGCCCCAGCATTTT. The variable domain in full, with the rest retrieved from reference TRBV7-2 and TRBJ1-5, is GAGVSQSPSNKVTEKGKDVELRCDPISGHTALYWYRQSLGQGLEFLIYFQGNSAPDKSGLPSDRFSAERTGGSVSTLTIQRTQQEDSAVYLCASSKTGGNQPQHFGDGTRLSIL.

In DNA form, the CDR3 reads TGTGCCAGTAGTATTGGGATCCACTCTGGGGCCAACGTCCTGACTTTC. Protein product: CASSIGIHSGANVLTF. The chain couples TRBV19 to TRBJ2-6; no reliable D call. Germline-derived CDR1 and CDR2 are LNHDA and SQIVND (reference sequence). This CDR3 is 16 amino acids long. V lost 3 bases and J 0 bases, leaving 9 bases between the germline ends.

CDR3 region: CASSPPTDAGEKLFF. As DNA, the CDR3 is TGTGCCAGCTCACCACCGACGGATGCCGGGGAAAAACTGTTTTTT. The rearrangement links TRBV18 to TRBJ1-4; D is uncertain. Trimming shortened V by 0 bases and J by 8 bases, and 13 bases separated the two germline ends. CDR1 is KGHSH, CDR2 LQKENI, per germline. The CDR3 consists of 15 residues.

The V and J genes are TRBV4-1 and TRBJ2-5, with TRBD2 as a possible D gene (5 bases). TRBJ2-7 explains the end of the DNA better; the J call may be wrong. The CDR3 is 16 residues long. CDR1 and CDR2 (germline): MGHRA, YSYEKL. The CDR3 is CASSQVSSLTVYEQYF. The CDR3 DNA sequence: TGCGCCAGCAGCCAAGTTTCTAGCTTGACCGTTTACGAGCAGTACTTC.